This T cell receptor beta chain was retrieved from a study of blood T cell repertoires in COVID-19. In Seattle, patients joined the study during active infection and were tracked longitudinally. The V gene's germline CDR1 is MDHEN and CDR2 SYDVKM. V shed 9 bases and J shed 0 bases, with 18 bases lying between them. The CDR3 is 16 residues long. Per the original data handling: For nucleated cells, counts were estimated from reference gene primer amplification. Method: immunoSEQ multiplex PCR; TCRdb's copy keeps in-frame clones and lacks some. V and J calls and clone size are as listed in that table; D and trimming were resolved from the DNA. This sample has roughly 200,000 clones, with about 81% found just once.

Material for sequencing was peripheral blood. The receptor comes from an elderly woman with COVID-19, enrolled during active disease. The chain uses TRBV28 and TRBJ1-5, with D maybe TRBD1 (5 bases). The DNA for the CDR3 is TGTGCCAGTCAAATTCCGACAGAATATAGCAATCAGCCCCAGCATTTT. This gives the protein CASQIPTEYSNQPQHF. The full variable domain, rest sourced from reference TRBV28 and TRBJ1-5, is DVKVTQSSRYLVKRTGEKVFLECVQDMDHENMFWYRQDPGLGLRLIYFSYDVKMKEKGDIPEGYSVSREKKERFSLILESASTNQTSMYLCASQIPTEYSNQPQHFGDGTRLSIL.